This TCR beta chain is drawn from a study of blood T cell repertoires in COVID-19. The CDR3 is 15 amino acids. CDR1 is SNHLY, CDR2 FYNNEI, per germline. Trimming took 6 bases from V and 4 from J; bases not matched to a gene: 9. The assay was immunoSEQ multiplex PCR, and TCRdb's table has in-frame clones only and misses some. The repertoire includes almost 500,000 clones, about 88% of them detected once, and under 9.5% sits in the top ten. The rearrangement joins TRBV2 to TRBJ1-2, with 9 bases lining up with TRBD1. This clonotype was obtained from a woman in her sixties or seventies who had recovered from COVID-19. The specimen sequenced was PBMCs or T cells enriched from blood (not recorded which). CDR3 residues: CASRRGQGDSYGYTF. The CDR3 coding sequence is TGTGCCAGCAGGAGGGGACAGGGAGATTCCTATGGCTACACCTTC.